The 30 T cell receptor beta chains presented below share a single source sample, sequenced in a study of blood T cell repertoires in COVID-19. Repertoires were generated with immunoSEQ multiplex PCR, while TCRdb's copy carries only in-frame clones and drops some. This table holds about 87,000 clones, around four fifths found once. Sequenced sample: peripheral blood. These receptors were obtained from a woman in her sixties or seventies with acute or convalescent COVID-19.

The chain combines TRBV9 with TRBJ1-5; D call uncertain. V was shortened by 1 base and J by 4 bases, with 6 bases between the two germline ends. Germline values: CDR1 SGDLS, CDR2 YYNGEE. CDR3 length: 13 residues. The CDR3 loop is CASSVTPNQPQHF. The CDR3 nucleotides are TGTGCCAGCAGCGTAACACCTAATCAGCCCCAGCATTTT.

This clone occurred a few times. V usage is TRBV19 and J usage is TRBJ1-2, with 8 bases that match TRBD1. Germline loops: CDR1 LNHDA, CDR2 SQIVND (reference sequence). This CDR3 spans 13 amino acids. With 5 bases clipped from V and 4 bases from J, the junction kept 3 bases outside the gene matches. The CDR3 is CASSLQGGYGYTF. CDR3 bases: TGTGCCAGTAGTCTACAGGGGGGCTATGGCTACACCTTC.

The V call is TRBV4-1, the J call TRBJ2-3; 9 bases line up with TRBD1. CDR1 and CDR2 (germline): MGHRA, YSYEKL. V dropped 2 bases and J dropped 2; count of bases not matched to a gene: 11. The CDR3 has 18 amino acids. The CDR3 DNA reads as TGCGCCAGCAGCCAACGGAGGTCCGGGACAGGGAACACAGATACGCAGTATTTT. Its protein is CASSQRRSGTGNTDTQYF.

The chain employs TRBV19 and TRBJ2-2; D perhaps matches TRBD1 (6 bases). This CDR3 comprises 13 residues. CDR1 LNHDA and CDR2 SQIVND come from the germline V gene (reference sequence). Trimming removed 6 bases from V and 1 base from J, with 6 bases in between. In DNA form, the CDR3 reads TGTGCCAGTAGCAGGGGGAACACCGGGGAGCTGTTTTTT. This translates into CASSRGNTGELFF.

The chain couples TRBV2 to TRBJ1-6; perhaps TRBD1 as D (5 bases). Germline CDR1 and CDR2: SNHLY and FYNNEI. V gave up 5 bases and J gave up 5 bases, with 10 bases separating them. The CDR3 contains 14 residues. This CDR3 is CASSWTFDNSPLHF. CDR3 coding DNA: TGTGCCAGCAGTTGGACATTCGATAATTCACCCCTCCACTTT.

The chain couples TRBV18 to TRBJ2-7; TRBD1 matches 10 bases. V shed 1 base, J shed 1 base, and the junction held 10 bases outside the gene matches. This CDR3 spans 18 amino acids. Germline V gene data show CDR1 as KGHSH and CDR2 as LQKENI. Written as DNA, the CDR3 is TGTGCCAGCTCACCACGGTGGACAGGGGGTTTGTGGTCCTACGAGCAGTACTTC. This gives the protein CASSPRWTGGLWSYEQYF.

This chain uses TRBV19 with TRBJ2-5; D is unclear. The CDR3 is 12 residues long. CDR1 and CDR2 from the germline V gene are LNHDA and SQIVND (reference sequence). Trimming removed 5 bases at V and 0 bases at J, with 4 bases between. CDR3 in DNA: TGTGCCAGTAGTTCAAACCAAGAGACCCAGTACTTC. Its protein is CASSSNQETQYF.

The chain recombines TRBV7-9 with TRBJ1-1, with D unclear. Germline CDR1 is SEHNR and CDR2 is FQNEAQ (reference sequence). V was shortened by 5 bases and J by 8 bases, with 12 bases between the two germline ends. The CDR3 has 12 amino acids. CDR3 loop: CASSHSREEAFF. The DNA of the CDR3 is TGTGCCAGCAGCCATAGCCGAGAAGAAGCTTTCTTT. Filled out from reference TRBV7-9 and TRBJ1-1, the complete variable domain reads DTGVSQNPRHKITKRGQNVTFRCDPISEHNRLYWYRQTLGQGPEFLTYFQNEAQLEKSRLLSDRFSAERPKGSFSTLEIQRTEQGDSAMYLCASSHSREEAFFGQGTRLTVV.

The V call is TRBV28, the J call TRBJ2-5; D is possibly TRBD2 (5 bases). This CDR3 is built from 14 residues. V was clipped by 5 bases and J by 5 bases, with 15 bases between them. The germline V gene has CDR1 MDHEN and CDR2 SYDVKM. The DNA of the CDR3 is TGTGCCAGCAGTCCCCCCGGGCAGCGGGAGACCCAGTACTTC. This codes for CASSPPGQRETQYF.

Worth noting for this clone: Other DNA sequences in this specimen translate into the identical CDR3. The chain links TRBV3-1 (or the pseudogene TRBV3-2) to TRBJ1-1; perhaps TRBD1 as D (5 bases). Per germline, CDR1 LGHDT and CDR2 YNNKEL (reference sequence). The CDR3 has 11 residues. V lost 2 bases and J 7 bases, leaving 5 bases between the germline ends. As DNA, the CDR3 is TGTGCCAGCAGCCAACAGGGTGAAGCTTTCTTT. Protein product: CASSQQGEAFF.

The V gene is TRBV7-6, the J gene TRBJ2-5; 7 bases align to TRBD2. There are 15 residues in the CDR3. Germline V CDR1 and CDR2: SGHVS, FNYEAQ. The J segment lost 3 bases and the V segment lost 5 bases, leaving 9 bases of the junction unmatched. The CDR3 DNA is TGTGCCAGCAGCCTGATCTGGGGGGGTAAAGAGACCCAGTACTTC. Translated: CASSLIWGGKETQYF.

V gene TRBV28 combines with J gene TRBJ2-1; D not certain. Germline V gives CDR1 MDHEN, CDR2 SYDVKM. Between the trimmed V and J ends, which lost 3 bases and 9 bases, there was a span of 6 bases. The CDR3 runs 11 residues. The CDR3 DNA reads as TGTGCCAGCAGTTTGATCGGTGAGCAGTTCTTC. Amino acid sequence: CASSLIGEQFF.

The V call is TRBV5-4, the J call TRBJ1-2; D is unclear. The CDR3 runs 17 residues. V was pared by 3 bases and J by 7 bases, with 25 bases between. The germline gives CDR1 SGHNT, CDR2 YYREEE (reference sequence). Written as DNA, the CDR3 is TGTGCCAGCAGCTCGGCCCTTTTTTCTGACAAGGCAGCTGGCTACACCTTC. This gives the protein CASSSALFSDKAAGYTF.

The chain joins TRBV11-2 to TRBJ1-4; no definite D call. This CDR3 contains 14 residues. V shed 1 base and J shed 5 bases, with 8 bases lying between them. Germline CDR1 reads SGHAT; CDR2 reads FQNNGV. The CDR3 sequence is CASSLGPQNEKLFF. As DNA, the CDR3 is TGTGCCAGCAGCTTAGGTCCGCAGAATGAAAAACTGTTTTTT.

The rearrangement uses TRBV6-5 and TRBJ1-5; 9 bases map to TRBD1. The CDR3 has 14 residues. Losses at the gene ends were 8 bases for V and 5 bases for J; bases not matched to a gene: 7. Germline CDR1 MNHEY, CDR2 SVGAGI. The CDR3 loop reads CASGEWTGDQPQHF. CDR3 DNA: TGTGCCAGCGGAGAGTGGACAGGGGATCAGCCCCAGCATTTT.

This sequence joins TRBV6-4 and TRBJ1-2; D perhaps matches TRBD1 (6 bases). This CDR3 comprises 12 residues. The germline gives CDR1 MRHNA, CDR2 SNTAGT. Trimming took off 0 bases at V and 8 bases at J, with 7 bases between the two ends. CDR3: CASSDSRGGYTF. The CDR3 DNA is TGTGCCAGCAGTGACTCGAGGGGGGGCTACACCTTC.

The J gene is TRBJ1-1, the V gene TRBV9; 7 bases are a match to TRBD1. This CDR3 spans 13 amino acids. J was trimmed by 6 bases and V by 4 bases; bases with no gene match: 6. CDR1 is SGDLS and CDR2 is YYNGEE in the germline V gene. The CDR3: CASSPSQGPEAFF. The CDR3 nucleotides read TGTGCCAGCAGCCCGTCACAGGGGCCTGAAGCTTTCTTT.

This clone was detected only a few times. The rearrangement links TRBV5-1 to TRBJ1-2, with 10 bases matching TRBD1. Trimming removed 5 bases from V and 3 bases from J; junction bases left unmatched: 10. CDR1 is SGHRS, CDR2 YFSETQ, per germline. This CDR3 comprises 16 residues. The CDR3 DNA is TGCGCCAGCAGAGGATTCGGTGGGACAGGGGACTATGGCTACACCTTC. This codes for CASRGFGGTGDYGYTF.

The CDR3 loop is CASSEDGGEKLFF. The CDR3 DNA reads TGTGCCAGCTCAGAGGACGGGGGGGAAAAACTGTTTTTT. The V call is TRBV18, the J call TRBJ1-4; D may be TRBD1 (5 bases). There are 13 residues in the CDR3. Trimming pared 5 bases from V and 8 bases from J, leaving 12 bases between. The germline V gene has CDR1 KGHSH and CDR2 LQKENI.

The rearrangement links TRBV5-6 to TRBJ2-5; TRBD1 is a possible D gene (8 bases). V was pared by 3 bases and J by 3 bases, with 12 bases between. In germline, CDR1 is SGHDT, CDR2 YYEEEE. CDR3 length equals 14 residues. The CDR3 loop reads CASSWGGQEETQYF. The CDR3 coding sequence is TGTGCCAGCAGCTGGGGGGGACAGGAAGAGACCCAGTACTTC.

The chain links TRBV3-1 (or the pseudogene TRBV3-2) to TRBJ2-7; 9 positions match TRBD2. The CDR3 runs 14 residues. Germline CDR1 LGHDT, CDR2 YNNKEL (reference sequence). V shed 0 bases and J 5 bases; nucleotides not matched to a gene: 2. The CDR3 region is CASSQEGLADEQYF. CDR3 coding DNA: TGTGCCAGCAGCCAAGAGGGACTAGCCGACGAGCAGTACTTC.

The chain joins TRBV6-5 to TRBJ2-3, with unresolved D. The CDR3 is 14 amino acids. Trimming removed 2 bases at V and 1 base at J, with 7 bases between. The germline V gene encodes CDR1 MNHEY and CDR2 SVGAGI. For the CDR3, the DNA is TGTGCCAGCAGTTACCGTCCGGGCACAGATACGCAGTATTTT. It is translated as CASSYRPGTDTQYF.

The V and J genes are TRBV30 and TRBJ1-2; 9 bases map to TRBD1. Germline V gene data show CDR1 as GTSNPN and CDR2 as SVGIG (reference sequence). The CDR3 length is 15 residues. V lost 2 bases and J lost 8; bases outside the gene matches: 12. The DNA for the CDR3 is TGTGCCTGGAGTCCAGGGACAGGGCCCCGCTCGGGCTACACCTTC. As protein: CAWSPGTGPRSGYTF.

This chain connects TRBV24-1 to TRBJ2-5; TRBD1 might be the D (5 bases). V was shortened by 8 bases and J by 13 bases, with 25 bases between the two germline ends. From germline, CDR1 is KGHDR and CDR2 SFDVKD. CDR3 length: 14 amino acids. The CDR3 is CATTFWPERGHRYF. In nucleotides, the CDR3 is TGTGCCACCACTTTTTGGCCGGAACGTGGACATCGGTACTTC.

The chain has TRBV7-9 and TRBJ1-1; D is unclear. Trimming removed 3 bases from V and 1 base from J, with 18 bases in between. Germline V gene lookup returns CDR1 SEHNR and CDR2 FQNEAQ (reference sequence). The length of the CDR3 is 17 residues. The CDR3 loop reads CASSFPAWAPSNTEAFF. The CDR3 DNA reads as TGTGCCAGCAGCTTTCCGGCTTGGGCACCCTCGAACACTGAAGCTTTCTTT.

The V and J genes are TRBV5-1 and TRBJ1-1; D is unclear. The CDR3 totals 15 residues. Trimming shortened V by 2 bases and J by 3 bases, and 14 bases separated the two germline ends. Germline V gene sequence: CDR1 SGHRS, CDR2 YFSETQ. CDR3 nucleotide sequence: TGCGCCAGCAGCTTAACCGGGATGGGTGACACTGAAGCTTTCTTT. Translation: CASSLTGMGDTEAFF.

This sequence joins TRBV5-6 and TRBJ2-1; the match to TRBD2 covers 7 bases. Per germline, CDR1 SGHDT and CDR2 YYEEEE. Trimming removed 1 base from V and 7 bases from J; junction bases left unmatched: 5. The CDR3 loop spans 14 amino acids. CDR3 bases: TGTGCCAGCAGCTTGAGCGGGGCCACGAATGAGCAGTTCTTC. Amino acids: CASSLSGATNEQFF.

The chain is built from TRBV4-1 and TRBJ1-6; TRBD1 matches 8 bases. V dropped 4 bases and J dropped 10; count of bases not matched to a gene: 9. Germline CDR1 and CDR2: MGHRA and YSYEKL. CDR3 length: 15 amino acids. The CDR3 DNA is TGCGCCAGCAGCCCTGGACAGGGTTCGGGGTCACCCCTCCACTTT. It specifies CASSPGQGSGSPLHF.

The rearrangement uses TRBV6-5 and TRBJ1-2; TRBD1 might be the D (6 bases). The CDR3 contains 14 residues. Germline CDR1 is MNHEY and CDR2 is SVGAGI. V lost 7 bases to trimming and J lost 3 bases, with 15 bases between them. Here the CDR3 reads CASTPRAGDYGYTF. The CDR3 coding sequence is TGTGCCAGCACTCCCCGAGCAGGGGACTATGGCTACACCTTC.

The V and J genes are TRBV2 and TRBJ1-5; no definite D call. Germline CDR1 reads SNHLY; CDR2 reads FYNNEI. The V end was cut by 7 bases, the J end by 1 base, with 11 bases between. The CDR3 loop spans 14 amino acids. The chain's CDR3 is CASMLTFSNQPQHF. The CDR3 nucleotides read TGTGCCAGCATGCTGACTTTCAGCAATCAGCCCCAGCATTTT.